The 15 T cell receptor beta chains reported below all come from one sample, sequenced in a study of T cells after yellow fever vaccination. From the 5' RACE reads, TCRdb called clonotypes with MiXCR, one entry per CDR3 protein. The sample lists about 350,000 distinct CDR3 sequences; roughly 8.3% were seen once. The material sequenced was PBMCs, taken roughly seven weeks after the first yellow fever vaccination. The receptor source for this set is a man younger than 30 who received the YFV17D yellow fever vaccine.

This clonotype showed up just a few times. The chain carries TRBV11-3 and TRBJ2-3; no clear D gene. The CDR3 covers 12 residues. The V end was cut by 2 bases, the J end by 8 bases, with 8 bases between. The V gene's germline CDR1 is SGHNT and CDR2 YENEEA. The CDR3 spells CASSLSASTQYF. Written as DNA, the CDR3 is TGTGCCAGCAGCTTATCGGCCAGTACGCAGTATTTT.

This clonotype showed up many times. The chain employs TRBV7-2 and TRBJ2-3; possibly TRBD1 or TRBD2 for D (6 bases each). V shed 5 bases and J shed 7 bases, with 13 bases lying between them. The CDR3 totals 13 residues. Looked up from germline, CDR1 is SGHTA and CDR2 is FQGNSA. CDR3 in amino acids: CASSAPGANTQYF. The CDR3 DNA is TGTGCCAGCAGCGCGCCGGGGGCGAATACGCAGTATTTT.

There are a few counts of this clonotype. The J gene is TRBJ1-2, the V gene TRBV12-3 or TRBV12-4; 9 nucleotides match TRBD1. After removal of 5 bases from V and 8 bases from J, the junction contained 12 bases not matched to a gene. The CDR3 is made up of 15 amino acids. The CDR3 bases are TGTGCCAGCAGTCCCGGACAGGGGTGGGATCGGGGCTACACCTTC. Amino acids: CASSPGQGWDRGYTF.

This clonotype has just a few counts. The chain recombines TRBV20-1 with TRBJ2-3; 8 bases are shared with TRBD2. V gave up 0 bases and J gave up 3 bases; unmatched junction bases: 8. This CDR3 is 16 amino acids long. From germline, CDR1 is DFQATT and CDR2 SNEGSKA (reference sequence). The CDR3 nucleotides read TGCAGTGCTAGAGAAAACCAGTTAGCGGGGACAGATACGCAGTATTTT. It is translated as CSARENQLAGTDTQYF.

This clonotype turned up a few times. The chain links TRBV9 to TRBJ1-4; tentative D call: TRBD1 (5 bases). Looked up from germline, CDR1 is SGDLS and CDR2 is YYNGEE. CDR3 size: 15 residues. The V end was cut by 4 bases, the J end by 6 bases, with 16 bases between. In nucleotides, the CDR3 is TGTGCCAGCAGCCCGGGGACGTGGCAGTATGAAAAACTGTTTTTT. Protein: CASSPGTWQYEKLFF. Full variable domain (rest looked up from reference TRBV9 and TRBJ1-4): DSGVTQTPKHLITATGQRVTLRCSPRSGDLSVYWYQQSLDQGLQFLIQYYNGEERAKGNILERFSAQQFPDLHSELNLSSLELGDSALYFCASSPGTWQYEKLFFGSGTQLSVL.

The chain uses TRBV29-1 and TRBJ1-4, with D unresolved. CDR1 is SQVTM, CDR2 ANQGSEA, per germline. This CDR3 comprises 14 residues. The germline V and J ends were trimmed by 4 bases and 4 bases, with 13 bases remaining between them. The CDR3 loop reads CSVANPEVNEKLFF. The CDR3 nucleotides read TGCAGCGTTGCCAACCCGGAGGTTAATGAAAAACTGTTTTTT.

This clonotype was counted only a few times. The V and J genes are TRBV5-1 and TRBJ2-5; D is ambiguous. V lost 5 bases and J 5 bases, leaving 13 bases between the germline ends. Germline CDR1 is SGHRS and CDR2 is YFSETQ. The CDR3 loop spans 13 amino acids. The CDR3 protein is CASRDLEAETQYF. For the CDR3, the DNA is TGCGCCAGCAGGGACCTAGAAGCCGAGACCCAGTACTTC.

This clonotype was found a few times. This sequence joins TRBV4-2 and TRBJ2-5; no firm D call. The CDR3 sequence is 14 residues long. With 0 bases removed from V and 3 bases from J, the gap between germline ends came to 8 bases. Germline CDR1 LGHNA, CDR2 YNFKEQ. The CDR3 nucleotides read TGTGCCAGCAGCCAAGATAGATGGGAAGAGACCCAGTACTTC. This sequence encodes CASSQDRWEETQYF.

This rearrangement joins TRBV18 to TRBJ1-6; D may be TRBD1 (6 bases). The CDR3 has 15 residues. Germline V gene sequence: CDR1 KGHSH, CDR2 LQKENI. Between the trimmed V and J ends, which lost 3 bases and 12 bases, there was a span of 18 bases. In DNA form, the CDR3 reads TGTGCCAGCTCACCGGGGGCGGGGCCGGAGGGACCCCTCCACTTT. This gives the protein CASSPGAGPEGPLHF.

V usage is TRBV7-2 and J usage is TRBJ2-1; D uncertain. V was trimmed by 5 bases and J by 0 bases, leaving 8 bases between them. The germline V gene has CDR1 SGHTA and CDR2 FQGNSA. There are 14 residues in the CDR3. The CDR3, as DNA: TGTGCCAGCAGCACTCGGAGCTCCTACAATGAGCAGTTCTTC. Translation: CASSTRSSYNEQFF.

This clonotype has just a few counts. The J gene is TRBJ2-1, the V gene TRBV29-1, with D maybe TRBD2 (5 bases). The CDR3 spans 14 residues. V was shortened by 7 bases and J by 5 bases, with 18 bases between the two germline ends. CDR1 is SQVTM and CDR2 is ANQGSEA in the germline V gene. The CDR3 nucleotides are TGCAGCGCAGTACGGCAGACTATTGACAATGAGCAGTTCTTC. Translated: CSAVRQTIDNEQFF.

This clonotype came up a few times. The CDR3 loop reads CASTIQGANPGANVLTF. The CDR3 region has the DNA TGTGCCAGCACTATACAGGGGGCTAATCCTGGGGCCAACGTCCTGACTTTC. The chain uses TRBV27 and TRBJ2-6; TRBD1 aligns across 9 bases. The CDR3 contains 17 residues. Per the germline V gene, CDR1 is MNHEY and CDR2 is SMNVEV (reference sequence). The V gene end was trimmed by 7 bases and the J gene end by 2 bases; junction bases not matched to a gene: 9.

This clonotype was observed a few times. The J gene is TRBJ1-4, the V gene TRBV20-1; no firm D call. Per germline, CDR1 DFQATT and CDR2 SNEGSKA (reference sequence). Trimming stripped 1 base from V and 7 bases from J, with 4 bases between. The CDR3 has 11 residues. The CDR3 region is CSARVLEKLFF. DNA of the CDR3: TGCAGTGCTAGAGTGCTTGAAAAACTGTTTTTT.

This clonotype was seen more than once but under ten times. The rearrangement links TRBV7-2 to TRBJ2-5; D is uncertain. The V and J ends lost 1 base and 5 bases respectively, with 8 bases between them. Germline lookup yields CDR1 SGHTA and CDR2 FQGNSA. This CDR3 region has 13 residues. This CDR3 is CASSLELVETQYF. In DNA form, the CDR3 reads TGTGCCAGCAGCTTAGAGCTTGTGGAGACCCAGTACTTC.

The gene calls are TRBV5-4 and TRBJ2-6; unclear D gene. V lost 6 bases and J 4 bases, leaving 11 bases between the germline ends. Germline values: CDR1 SGHNT, CDR2 YYREEE (reference sequence). The CDR3 is 14 residues long. CDR3 in amino acids: CASNSPGGANVLTF. CDR3 coding DNA: TGTGCCAGCAACTCCCCGGGCGGGGCCAACGTCCTGACTTTC.